The rows below give T cell receptor beta chains drawn from one sample of a study of identical twins. One entry per CDR3 protein, called by TCRdb with MiXCR from the 5' RACE reads. The profile shows about 250,000 distinct CDR3 sequences, approximately 8% of them singletons. These same records also appear under a second study, on yellow fever vaccine responses in identical twins.

Source material: CD8+ T cells sorted from blood. These receptors originate from a woman younger than 30 in good health. The CDR3 runs from the conserved cysteine through the conserved F or W.

j_call v_call cdr3_aa
TRBJ1-1 TRBV4-1 CASSQEGGRNTEAFF
TRBJ2-1 TRBV4-1 CASSHDRYNEQFF
TRBJ2-3 TRBV6-5 CASSYLESGDTQYF
TRBJ2-3 TRBV12-3/TRBV12-4 CASSSTGDIISTDTQYF
TRBJ1-1 TRBV6-6 CASSYPAGTEAFF
TRBJ2-7 TRBV4-2 CASSQEGLASGEQYF
TRBJ2-1 TRBV7-8 CASSLRIDASSYNEQFF
TRBJ2-7 TRBV12-3/TRBV12-4 CASSLETQYEQYF
TRBJ1-1 TRBV20-1 CSARDLQLNTEAFF
TRBJ2-2 TRBV12-3/TRBV12-4 CASRLRQSRNTGELFF
TRBJ2-7 TRBV28 CASSLREQYF
TRBJ1-1 TRBV27 CASIGLEAFF
TRBJ2-4 TRBV11-1 CASSLTGLAGLGKNIQYF
TRBJ1-1 TRBV6-1 CASSESKAPSTEAFF
TRBJ2-1 TRBV13 CASSFSAGEYNEQFF
TRBJ2-3 TRBV12-3/TRBV12-4 CASTSRGGADTQYF
TRBJ2-5 TRBV28 CASRLGTGETQYF
TRBJ2-3 TRBV4-1 CASSQEGLARADTQYF
TRBJ2-1 TRBV7-8 CASSSTGAGPYNEQFF
TRBJ2-2 TRBV27 CASSSDTLATGELFF
TRBJ1-1 TRBV12-3/TRBV12-4 CASSLKQGRTEAFF
TRBJ2-7 TRBV29-1 CSVEERGGRPDEQYF
TRBJ1-2 TRBV20-1 CSAPPLYPNYGYTF
TRBJ2-3 TRBV12-3/TRBV12-4 CASSLARLGDDFSDTQYF
TRBJ2-1 TRBV7-9 CASKEGSGGYNEQFF
TRBJ1-5 TRBV7-9 CASSLGSTGVQPQHF
TRBJ2-5 TRBV28 CASRLQGSQETQYF
TRBJ1-1 TRBV12-3/TRBV12-4 CASSPEEGVNTEAFF
TRBJ2-3 TRBV20-1 CSAFALYGDTQYF
TRBJ1-1 TRBV2 CASSDWDTEAFF
TRBJ1-5 TRBV28 CASSFLWAANQPQHF
TRBJ1-2 TRBV29-1 CSVEDRDYGYTF
TRBJ1-1 TRBV24-1 CATSDSVRGTEAFF
TRBJ2-1 TRBV5-1 CASSLGTGAYNEQFF
TRBJ2-1 TRBV6-4 CASSDGLAGGPQFF
TRBJ2-1 TRBV9 CASSVRGQIYNEQFF
TRBJ2-4 TRBV28 CASSPPSEPNIQYF
TRBJ2-1 TRBV11-2 CASSTHPAGAPYNEQFF
TRBJ2-1 TRBV15 CATSPERGGMNEQFF
TRBJ2-3 TRBV20-1 CSATGQGLDTQYF
TRBJ2-5 TRBV2 CASSLWYQETQYF
TRBJ2-3 TRBV2 CASSAGSGSTDTQYF
TRBJ2-1 TRBV29-1 CSVDGSGSMNEQFF
TRBJ1-1 TRBV5-5 CASSLRTAYTEAFF
TRBJ2-1 TRBV28 CASSSRRTGPFYNEQFF
TRBJ2-1 TRBV2 CASSEGGLGDEQFF
TRBJ2-1 TRBV20-1 CSARDGWDPSTLNEQFF
TRBJ2-7 TRBV13 CASSPMGDEQYF
TRBJ2-7 TRBV29-1 CSVVGGALHEQYF
TRBJ2-3 TRBV7-9 CASKRQGADTQYF
TRBJ2-6 TRBV20-1 CSARVGRAVGANVLTF
TRBJ2-1 TRBV12-3/TRBV12-4 CASMGEQAGYNEQFF
TRBJ2-7 TRBV20-1 CSASLEGTSGNKPYEQYF